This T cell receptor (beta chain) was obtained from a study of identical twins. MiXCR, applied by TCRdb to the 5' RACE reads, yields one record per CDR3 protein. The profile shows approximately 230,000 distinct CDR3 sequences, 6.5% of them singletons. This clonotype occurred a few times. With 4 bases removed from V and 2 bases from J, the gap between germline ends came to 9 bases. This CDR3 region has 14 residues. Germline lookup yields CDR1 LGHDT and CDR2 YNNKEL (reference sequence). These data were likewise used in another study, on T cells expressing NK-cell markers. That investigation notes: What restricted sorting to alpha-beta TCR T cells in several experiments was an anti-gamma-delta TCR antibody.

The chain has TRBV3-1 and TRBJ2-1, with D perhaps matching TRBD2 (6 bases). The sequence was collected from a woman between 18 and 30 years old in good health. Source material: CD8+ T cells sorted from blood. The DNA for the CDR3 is TGTGCCAGCAGCCTCGGGAGCCCCTACAATGAGCAGTTCTTC. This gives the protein CASSLGSPYNEQFF.